A selection of T cell receptor beta chains follows, all from one sample in a study of cytomegalovirus exposure and HLA in healthy donors. Data came from immunoSEQ multiplex PCR; TCRdb stores just in-frame clones and leaves some out. This sample yields 59,000 or so clones, of which nearly 90% are seen a single time; about 16% belongs to the top ten. Sequenced input: PBMCs. The receptors stem from a woman between 18 and 30 years old in good health and CMV-seronegative. Both conserved end residues are part of each CDR3. The D gene is left open where the match is weak. Clone sizes are given selectively: once, few, many, or a class where the clone is expanded.

>-|TRBV21-1|-|TRBJ1-1
TGTGCCAGCCCCCGGGACAGGGGAAGAATTGAAGCTTTCTTT
CASPRDRGRIEAFF
>-|TRBV11-1|-|TRBJ2-3
TGTGCCAGCAGCCCTAGGGAGAGCACAGATACGCAGTATTTT
CASSPRESTDTQYF
>TRBD1|TRBV25-1|-|TRBJ1-4
TGTGCCAGCAGTGGAGGGGGCAATGAAAAACTGTTTTTT
CASSGGGNEKLFF
>-|TRBV7-9|-|TRBJ2-7
TGTGCCAGCAGCCCGGTCCAGGATAACTACGAGCAGTACTTC
CASSPVQDNYEQYF
>-|TRBV27|-|TRBJ2-7
TGTGCCAGCAGTAAAGACCCGGGACACATAGGGTACGAGCAGTACTTC
CASSKDPGHIGYEQYF
>TRBD1|TRBV10-2|once|TRBJ2-7
TGCGCCACCTCCCGGGACAGGGGAGACGAGCAGTACTTC
CATSRDRGDEQYF
>TRBD1|TRBV6-5|-|TRBJ2-7
TGTGCCAGCAGTTACTCCGGGACAGATCCCTACGAGCAGTACTTC
CASSYSGTDPYEQYF
>-|TRBV4-1|-|TRBJ1-5
TGCGCCAGCAGCCAAGATTCGGGGAAGAGCGTTACCCAGCATTTT
CASSQDSGKSVTQHF
>-|TRBV7-9|-|TRBJ1-2
TGTGCCACCTCCCTAGCGGGGGGGACGGAACCTTATGGCTACACCTTC
CATSLAGGTEPYGYTF
>-|TRBV4-3|-|TRBJ2-6
TGCGCCAGCAGCCAAGACCTCAGCTCTGGGGCCAACGTCCTGACTTTC
CASSQDLSSGANVLTF
>TRBD1|TRBV18|-|TRBJ2-7
TGTGCCAGCTCACCACCGGGACAGTACTACGAGCAGTACTTC
CASSPPGQYYEQYF
>TRBD2|TRBV4-3|-|TRBJ2-7
TGCGCCAGCAGCCCCCGACTAGCGGGAGTTTACGAGCAGTACTTC
CASSPRLAGVYEQYF
>-|TRBV7-3|-|TRBJ2-5
TGTGCCAGCAGCTTAACCGGTATGGAGACCCAGTACTTC
CASSLTGMETQYF
>-|TRBV7-9|-|TRBJ1-1
TGTGCCAGCAGCTTGGGACACGAGGGAGCTTTCTTT
CASSLGHEGAFF
>-|TRBV19|-|TRBJ1-5
TGTGCCAGTAGTATAGATGGTCCTGAGGCCCAGCATTTT
CASSIDGPEAQHF
>-|TRBV19|-|TRBJ1-5
TGTGCCAGTACCCTAGGGGGTGATCAGCCCCAGCATTTT
CASTLGGDQPQHF
>-|TRBV19|-|TRBJ2-3
TGTGCCAGTAGTATGACGGGGAGGGATACGCAGTATTTT
CASSMTGRDTQYF
>-|TRBV2|once|TRBJ1-4
TGTGCCAGCAGGCAGATTAATGAAAAACTGTTTTTT
CASRQINEKLFF
>TRBD1|TRBV27|-|TRBJ2-3
TGTGCCAGCAGGTTGGACAGGCGAGGCACAGATACGCAGTATTTT
CASRLDRRGTDTQYF
>-|TRBV28|many|TRBJ2-1
TGTGCCAGCCTAAGCATCCGGGATAACAATGAGCAGTTCTTC
CASLSIRDNNEQFF
>TRBD2|TRBV19|-|TRBJ2-1
TGTGCCAGTAGTATGGGAAGCGGGAGTTTTGAGCAGTTCTTC
CASSMGSGSFEQFF
>TRBD1|TRBV11-3|few|TRBJ2-7
TGTGCCAGCAGCGCCGGACAGGGCGCGATAACCTACGAGCAGTACTTC
CASSAGQGAITYEQYF
>TRBD2|TRBV6-6|-|TRBJ2-7
TGTGCCAGCAGTCCCCTAGCGGGAGGGCACTCCTACGAGCAGTACTTC
CASSPLAGGHSYEQYF
>TRBD2|TRBV2|-|TRBJ2-5
TGTGCCAGCAGTGTTTTAGCGGGGTTCCAGGGGACCCAGTACTTC
CASSVLAGFQGTQYF
>TRBD2|TRBV7-2|-|TRBJ2-3
TGTGCCAGCAGCTTAGGGGCGGGAGGGCCTTTCGGCACAGATACGCAGTATTTT
CASSLGAGGPFGTDTQYF
>TRBD2|TRBV29-1|-|TRBJ2-1
TGCAGCGTTGCGAGCGGGAGCTCCTACAATGAGCAGTTCTTC
CSVASGSSYNEQFF
>TRBD1|TRBV27|-|TRBJ1-2
TGTGCCAGCAGTTTGTCAGGGGGCGGGGGCTATGGCTACACCTTC
CASSLSGGGGYGYTF